Presented here are 15 T cell receptor beta chains from one specimen sequenced in a study of blood T cell repertoires in COVID-19. TCRdb's table, derived via immunoSEQ multiplex PCR, lists solely in-frame clones and lacks some. The sample has approximately 260,000 clones, about 80% seen once. The specimen sequenced was peripheral blood. The receptors shown here come from a human donor in a cohort sampled during active COVID-19.

In this sample, this clone turned up once. The V call is TRBV7-3, the J call TRBJ2-2; 12 bases match TRBD2. J was trimmed by 7 bases and V by 3 bases; bases with no gene match: 6. Per germline, CDR1 SGHTA and CDR2 FQGTGA. The CDR3 runs to 16 residues. CDR3 residues: CASSFGLAGPFGELFF. The CDR3 DNA is TGTGCCAGCAGCTTCGGACTAGCGGGACCCTTCGGGGAGCTGTTTTTT.

This rearrangement joins TRBV19 to TRBJ2-1; maybe TRBD1 (6 bases). V was shortened by 5 bases and J by 6 bases, with 23 bases between the two germline ends. This CDR3 contains 17 residues. Germline V gene sequence: CDR1 LNHDA, CDR2 SQIVND (reference sequence). The CDR3 region has the DNA TGTGCCAGTAGTTACAACCCCACAGGGCCCAGGCTCAATGAGCAGTTCTTC. Amino acids: CASSYNPTGPRLNEQFF.

The sample holds a few counts of this clone. V gene TRBV6-5 combines with J gene TRBJ1-2, with 10 bases lining up with TRBD1. This CDR3 region has 14 residues. From germline, CDR1 is MNHEY and CDR2 SVGAGI. V shed 6 bases, J shed 8 bases, and the junction held 9 bases outside the gene matches. CDR3 amino acids: CASRETGGFGGYTF. The DNA for the CDR3 is TGTGCCAGCAGGGAGACAGGGGGCTTTGGGGGCTACACCTTC.

The chain couples TRBV28 to TRBJ1-5; no clear D. The CDR3 spans 14 residues. Trimming took off 3 bases at V and 3 bases at J, with 9 bases between the two ends. Germline-derived CDR1 and CDR2 are MDHEN and SYDVKM. The CDR3 loop reads CASSFGGNNQPQHF. CDR3 DNA: TGTGCCAGCAGTTTCGGAGGGAACAATCAGCCCCAGCATTTT.

Regarding this clone: Possible read error: a much larger clone is one base away. The V call is TRBV12-3 or TRBV12-4, the J call TRBJ1-1; D may be TRBD1 (6 bases). V lost 3 bases to trimming and J lost 1 base, with 6 bases between them. This CDR3 spans 13 amino acids. The CDR3 DNA sequence: TGTGCCAGCAGTTTGACAGGGAACACTGAAGCTTTCTTT. Translated, it gives CASSLTGNTEAFF.

The V call is TRBV7-3, the J call TRBJ2-1; TRBD2 matches 13 bases. Germline-derived CDR1 and CDR2 are SGHTA and FQGTGA. J gave up 10 bases and V 1 base, and 4 bases lay outside the gene matches. This CDR3 is built from 15 residues. CDR3 protein: CASSLSGLAGVEQFF. Written as DNA, the CDR3 is TGTGCCAGCAGCTTAAGTGGACTAGCGGGAGTAGAGCAGTTCTTC.

The chain uses TRBV7-8 and TRBJ2-7; TRBD1 aligns across 10 bases. The CDR3 spans 13 residues. The germline V gene has CDR1 SGHVS and CDR2 FQNEAQ. Trimming took 10 bases from V and 3 from J; bases not matched to a gene: 6. The CDR3 loop reads CATGTGDFYEQYF. The DNA of the CDR3 is TGTGCCACCGGGACAGGGGATTTCTACGAGCAGTACTTC.

The chain recombines TRBV19 with TRBJ1-2; D possibly corresponds to TRBD1 (5 bases). CDR1 is LNHDA, CDR2 SQIVND, per germline (reference sequence). V dropped 6 bases and J dropped 3 bases, with 11 bases sitting between them. The CDR3 runs to 13 residues. CDR3: CASRSRDYYGYTF. CDR3 coding DNA: TGTGCCAGTAGGTCTCGGGACTACTATGGCTACACCTTC. Filled out from reference TRBV19 and TRBJ1-2, the complete variable domain reads DGGITQSPKYLFRKEGQNVTLSCEQNLNHDAMYWYRQDPGQGLRLIYYSQIVNDFQKGDIAEGYSVSREKKESFPLTVTSAQKNPTAFYLCASRSRDYYGYTFGSGTRLTVV.

The chain employs TRBV12-3 or TRBV12-4 and TRBJ1-1, with a tentative D call TRBD1 (6 bases). This CDR3 has 12 residues. Trimming shortened V by 6 bases and J by 5 bases, and 10 bases separated the two germline ends. The CDR3 DNA is TGTGCCAGCAGGGGTGACAGGACTGAAGCTTTCTTT. Translated: CASRGDRTEAFF.

The chain combines TRBV19 with TRBJ1-3; TRBD1 might be the D (6 bases). This CDR3 is built from 16 residues. The germline V gene has CDR1 LNHDA and CDR2 SQIVND (reference sequence). V dropped 3 bases and J dropped 0 bases, with 12 bases sitting between them. The CDR3 DNA sequence: TGTGCCAGTAGTATCGGACAGTTTCTCTCTGGAAACACCATATATTTT. Translating gives CASSIGQFLSGNTIYF.

The chain links TRBV28 to TRBJ1-1, with 8 bases that match TRBD1. This CDR3 has 15 amino acids. Germline lookup yields CDR1 MDHEN and CDR2 SYDVKM. The V gene end was trimmed by 6 bases and the J gene end by 1 base; junction bases not matched to a gene: 7. Here the CDR3 DNA reads TGTGCCAGCAGCAGGGGGCGGTCCCCGAACACTGAAGCTTTCTTT. It is translated as CASSRGRSPNTEAFF.

The rearrangement uses TRBV5-6 and TRBJ2-5, with 10 bases matching TRBD1. The junction had 9 bases not matched to a gene; V was cut back by 1 base and J by 6 bases. Germline V lookup: CDR1 SGHDT, CDR2 YYEEEE. CDR3 length: 16 residues. The CDR3 region has the DNA TGTGCCAGCAGCTTGAGCCCGGGACAGGGGATGAAGACCCAGTACTTC. Protein product: CASSLSPGQGMKTQYF.

V is TRBV29-1 and J is TRBJ2-2; 8 nucleotides line up with TRBD1. CDR1 and CDR2 (germline): SQVTM, ANQGSEA. With 7 bases clipped from V and 3 bases from J, the junction kept 4 bases outside the gene matches. The CDR3 runs to 13 residues. The CDR3 coding sequence is TGCAGCGGTCTACAGGGGGACACCGGGGAGCTGTTTTTT. Protein: CSGLQGDTGELFF.

Worth noting for this clone: One junction end does not reproduce the germline sequence, and a read error may be involved. The CDR3 nucleotides read TGTGCCAACAGCTTTGACCTAGTGTACAATGAGCAGTTCTTC. Its protein is CANSFDLVYNEQFF. The chain is built from TRBV7-9 and TRBJ2-1; D not certain. The germline CDR1 and CDR2 sequences are SEHNR and FQNEAQ (reference sequence). The CDR3 runs 14 residues.

The gene calls are TRBV24-1 and TRBJ2-7; D gene ambiguous. V was clipped by 9 bases and J by 0 bases, with 11 bases between them. This CDR3 has 13 residues. Looked up from germline, CDR1 is KGHDR and CDR2 is SFDVKD. The CDR3 DNA reads TGTGCCACCTCGCAAAGCTCCTCCTACGAGCAGTACTTC. Residues: CATSQSSSYEQYF.